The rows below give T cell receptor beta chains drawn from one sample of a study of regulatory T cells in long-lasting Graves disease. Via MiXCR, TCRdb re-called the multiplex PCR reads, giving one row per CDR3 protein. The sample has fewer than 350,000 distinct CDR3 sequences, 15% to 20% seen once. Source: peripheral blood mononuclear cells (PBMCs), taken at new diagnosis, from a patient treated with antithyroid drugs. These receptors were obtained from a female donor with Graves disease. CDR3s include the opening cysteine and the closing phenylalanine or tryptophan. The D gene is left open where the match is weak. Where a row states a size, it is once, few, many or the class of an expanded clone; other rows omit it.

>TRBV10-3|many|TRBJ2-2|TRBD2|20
TGTGCCATCAGCCCGGGACTAGCGGGAGTAGGGGATCTGAACACCGGGGAGCTGTTTTTT
CAISPGLAGVGDLNTGELFF
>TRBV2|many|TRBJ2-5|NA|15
TGTGCCAGCAGTGATAGTCCTCACCCGGGGGAGACCCAGTACTTC
CASSDSPHPGETQYF
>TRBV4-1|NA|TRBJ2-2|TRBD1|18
TGCGCCAGCAGCCCCCCTGTGGACAGGGTTTTTAGCACCGGGGAGCTGTTTTTT
CASSPPVDRVFSTGELFF
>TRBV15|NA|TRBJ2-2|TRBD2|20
TGTGCCACCTCCCAGCCGGGGGCAGTTGTTAGCGGGAGAAACACCGGGGAGCTGTTTTTT
CATSQPGAVVSGRNTGELFF
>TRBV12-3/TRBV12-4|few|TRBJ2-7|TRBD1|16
TGTGCCAGCAGTTTAGATGTGAGGCAGGGGGCCTACGAGCAGTACTTC
CASSLDVRQGAYEQYF
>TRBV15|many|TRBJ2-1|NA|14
TGTGCCACCAGCAGAGAGGATAGGGGGGAAAAGCAGTTCTTC
CATSREDRGEKQFF
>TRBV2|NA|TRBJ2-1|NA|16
TGTGCCAGCAGTGAGGGGCCGGCGACAGGTGTCGATGAGCAGTTCTTC
CASSEGPATGVDEQFF
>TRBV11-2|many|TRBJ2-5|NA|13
TGTGCCAGCAGCTTAAATCCGGAAGAGACCCAGTACTTC
CASSLNPEETQYF
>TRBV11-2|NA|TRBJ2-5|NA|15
TGTGCCAGCAGCTTAGGTAACATGGGCCAAGAGACCCAGTACTTC
CASSLGNMGQETQYF
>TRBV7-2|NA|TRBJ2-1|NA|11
TGTGCCAGCAGACCGTCGGATGAGCAGTTCTTC
CASRPSDEQFF
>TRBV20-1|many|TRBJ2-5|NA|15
TGCAGTGCTAGAGATTCGTCCGGGGGCGGGGAGACCCAGTACTTC
CSARDSSGGGETQYF
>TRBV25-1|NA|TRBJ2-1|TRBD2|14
TGTGCCAGCAGAGGACAGAGGACTAGCGGGAGTAAGTTCTTC
CASRGQRTSGSKFF
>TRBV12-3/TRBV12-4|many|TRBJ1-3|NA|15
TGTGCCAGCAGTTTAAAGGGAGGGTCTGGAAACACCATATATTTT
CASSLKGGSGNTIYF
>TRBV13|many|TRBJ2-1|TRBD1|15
TGTGCCAGCAGCTTACGACAGGGGGGAAGCAATGAGCAGTTCTTC
CASSLRQGGSNEQFF
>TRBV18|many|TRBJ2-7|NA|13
TGTGCCAGCTCACCTACCGTAACCTACGAGCAGTACTTC
CASSPTVTYEQYF
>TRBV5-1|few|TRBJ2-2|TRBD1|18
TGCGCCAGCAGCTCGGAGACAGGGACCCCATTCAACACCGGGGAGCTGTTTTTT
CASSSETGTPFNTGELFF
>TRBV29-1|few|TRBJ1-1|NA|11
TGCAGCGTTGAAGATGGGTCGTCGGCTTTCTTT
CSVEDGSSAFF
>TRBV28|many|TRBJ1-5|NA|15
TGTGCCAGCAGTTTTGGTGGCAGGGGAGGGCAGCCCCAGCATTTT
CASSFGGRGGQPQHF
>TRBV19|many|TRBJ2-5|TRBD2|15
TGTGCCAGTAGTATATCACTAGCGGATCAAGAGACCCAGTACTTC
CASSISLADQETQYF
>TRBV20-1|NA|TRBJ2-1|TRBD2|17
TGCAGTGCTCCCGGGACTAGCGGATTTAGCTCCTACAATGAGCAGTTCTTC
CSAPGTSGFSSYNEQFF
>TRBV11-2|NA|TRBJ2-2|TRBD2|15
TGTGCCAGCAGGGTATGGGAGGGCAACACCGGGGAGCTGTTTTTT
CASRVWEGNTGELFF
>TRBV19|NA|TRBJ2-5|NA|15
TGTGCCAGTAGTATTGGGGAAGCGAGGGAAGAGACCCAGTACTTC
CASSIGEAREETQYF
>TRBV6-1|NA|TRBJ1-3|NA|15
TGTGCCAGCAGGCCTCAGCTATTTTCTGGAAACACCATATATTTT
CASRPQLFSGNTIYF
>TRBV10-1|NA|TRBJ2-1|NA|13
TGCGCCAGCAGTGGTGCAAGGGCCAATGAGCAGTTCTTC
CASSGARANEQFF
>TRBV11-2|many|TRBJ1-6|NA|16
TGTGCCAGCAGCTTTGAGTTTGCCCCCGGAGGTTCACCCCTCCACTTT
CASSFEFAPGGSPLHF
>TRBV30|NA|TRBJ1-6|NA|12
TGTGCCTGGAGTGTCCTAGGTCCACCCCTCCGCTTT
CAWSVLGPPLRF
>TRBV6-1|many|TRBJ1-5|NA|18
TGTGCCAGCAGTGAATTCCCTCGGAGTAGTTCGAGCAATCAGCCCCAGCATTTT
CASSEFPRSSSSNQPQHF
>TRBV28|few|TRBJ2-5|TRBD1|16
TGTGCCAGCAGCATCCTGGGACAGCAACACCAAGAGACCCAGTACTTC
CASSILGQQHQETQYF
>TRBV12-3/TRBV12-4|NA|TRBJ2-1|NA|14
TGTGCCAGCAGTCAGGAGGACCGTAACAATGAGCAGTTCTTC
CASSQEDRNNEQFF
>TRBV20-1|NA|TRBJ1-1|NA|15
TGCAGTGCTAGAGTCCGAAGTAACGTGAACACTGAAGCTTTCTTT
CSARVRSNVNTEAFF
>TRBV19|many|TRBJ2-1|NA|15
TGTGCCAGTACTCCCTTCGGGGGTTCCTACAATGAGCAGTTCTTC
CASTPFGGSYNEQFF